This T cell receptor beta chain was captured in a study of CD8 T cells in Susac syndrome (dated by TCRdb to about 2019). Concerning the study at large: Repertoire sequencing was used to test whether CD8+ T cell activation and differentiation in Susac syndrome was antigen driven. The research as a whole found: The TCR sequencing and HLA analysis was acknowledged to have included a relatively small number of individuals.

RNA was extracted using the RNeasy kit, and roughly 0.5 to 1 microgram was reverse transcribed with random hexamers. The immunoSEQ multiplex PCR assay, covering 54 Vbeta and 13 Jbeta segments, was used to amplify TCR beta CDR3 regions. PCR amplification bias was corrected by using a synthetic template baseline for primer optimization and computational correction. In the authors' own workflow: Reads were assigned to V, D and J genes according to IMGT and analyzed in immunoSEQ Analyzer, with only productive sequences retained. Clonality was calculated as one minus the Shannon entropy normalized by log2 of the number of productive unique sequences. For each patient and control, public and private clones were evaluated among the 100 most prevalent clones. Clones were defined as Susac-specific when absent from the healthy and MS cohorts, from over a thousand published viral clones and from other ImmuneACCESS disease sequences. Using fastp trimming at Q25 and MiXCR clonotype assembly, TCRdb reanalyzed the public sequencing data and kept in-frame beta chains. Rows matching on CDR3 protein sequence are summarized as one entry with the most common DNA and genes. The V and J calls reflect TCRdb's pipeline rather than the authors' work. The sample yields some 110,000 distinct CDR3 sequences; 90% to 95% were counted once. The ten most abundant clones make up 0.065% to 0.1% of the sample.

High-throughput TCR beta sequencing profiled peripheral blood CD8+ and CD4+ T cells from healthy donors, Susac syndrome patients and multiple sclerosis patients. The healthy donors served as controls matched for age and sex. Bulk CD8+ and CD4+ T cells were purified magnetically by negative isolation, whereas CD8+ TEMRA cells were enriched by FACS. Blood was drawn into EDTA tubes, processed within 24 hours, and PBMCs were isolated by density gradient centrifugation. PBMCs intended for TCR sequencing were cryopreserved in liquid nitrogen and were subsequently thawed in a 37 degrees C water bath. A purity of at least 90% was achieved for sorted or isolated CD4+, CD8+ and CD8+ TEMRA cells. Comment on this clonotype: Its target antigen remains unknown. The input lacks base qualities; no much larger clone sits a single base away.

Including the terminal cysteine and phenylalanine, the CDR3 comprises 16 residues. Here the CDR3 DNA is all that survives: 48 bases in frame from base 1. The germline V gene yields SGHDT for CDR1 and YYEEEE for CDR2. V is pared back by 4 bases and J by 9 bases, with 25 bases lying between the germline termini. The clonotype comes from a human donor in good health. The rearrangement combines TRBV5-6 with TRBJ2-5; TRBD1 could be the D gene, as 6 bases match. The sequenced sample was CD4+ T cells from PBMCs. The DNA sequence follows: TGTGCCAGCAGCCCACGCAACAGGGCCCAGATAGGGGCCCAGTACTTC. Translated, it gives CASSPRNRAQIGAQYF.